One and the same sample provided the 5 T cell receptor beta chains below, sequenced in a study of blood T cell repertoires in COVID-19. TCRdb's copy holds only in-frame clones and misses some; the assay was immunoSEQ multiplex PCR. The repertoire has 270,000 or so clones, 75% to 90% of them found once; the top ten carry 3%. Input material: peripheral blood. These receptor sequences come from a woman aged 25 to 39 with active or convalescent COVID-19.

CDR3 DNA sequence: TGTGCCAGCAGCCAATCGCGTAACACTGAAGCTTTCTTT. It encodes CASSQSRNTEAFF. This chain uses TRBV14 with TRBJ1-1; D is undetermined. This CDR3 spans 13 amino acids. The germline V and J ends were trimmed by 2 bases and 2 bases, with 6 bases remaining between them. Germline V gene lookup returns CDR1 SGHDN and CDR2 FVKESK.

V usage is TRBV29-1 and J usage is TRBJ1-1; 8 bases match TRBD1. V lost 6 bases, J lost 1 base, and 1 base stayed unmatched. Germline CDR1 and CDR2: SQVTM and ANQGSEA. This CDR3 has 12 amino acids. CDR3 DNA: TGCAGCGTCAGGGGGCGGAACACTGAAGCTTTCTTT. Its protein product is CSVRGRNTEAFF. The full variable domain, rest sourced from reference TRBV29-1 and TRBJ1-1, is SAVISQKPSRDICQRGTSLTIQCQVDSQVTMMFWYRQQPGQSLTLIATANQGSEATYESGFVIDKFPISRPNLTFSTLTVSNMSPEDSSIYLCSVRGRNTEAFFGQGTRLTVV.

The chain recombines TRBV18 with TRBJ1-2; D may be TRBD1 (5 bases). CDR3 length: 12 amino acids. The V gene's germline CDR1 is KGHSH and CDR2 LQKENI. V was shortened by 5 bases and J by 2 bases, with 6 bases between the two germline ends. The DNA of the CDR3 is TGTGCCAGCTCAGCAGGGAACTATGGCTACACCTTC. This encodes CASSAGNYGYTF.

As to this clone: This CDR3 is also generated by other DNA sequences in the sample. The genes are TRBV29-1 and TRBJ2-3; TRBD1 aligns across 8 bases. The CDR3 consists of 14 residues. Germline V gene lookup returns CDR1 SQVTM and CDR2 ANQGSEA. V shed 1 base and J 2 bases; nucleotides not matched to a gene: 2. CDR3 sequence reads: CSVEGQGYTDTQYF. CDR3 nucleotide sequence: TGCAGCGTTGAAGGACAGGGGTACACAGATACGCAGTATTTT.

This sequence joins TRBV4-1 and TRBJ1-2; D remains ambiguous. The V and J ends lost 0 bases and 6 bases respectively, with 17 bases between them. This CDR3 is built from 16 residues. Germline CDR1 is MGHRA and CDR2 is YSYEKL. The CDR3 here is CASSQDPGGSRNGYTF. CDR3 DNA sequence: TGCGCCAGCAGCCAAGATCCGGGAGGGAGTCGGAATGGCTACACCTTC.